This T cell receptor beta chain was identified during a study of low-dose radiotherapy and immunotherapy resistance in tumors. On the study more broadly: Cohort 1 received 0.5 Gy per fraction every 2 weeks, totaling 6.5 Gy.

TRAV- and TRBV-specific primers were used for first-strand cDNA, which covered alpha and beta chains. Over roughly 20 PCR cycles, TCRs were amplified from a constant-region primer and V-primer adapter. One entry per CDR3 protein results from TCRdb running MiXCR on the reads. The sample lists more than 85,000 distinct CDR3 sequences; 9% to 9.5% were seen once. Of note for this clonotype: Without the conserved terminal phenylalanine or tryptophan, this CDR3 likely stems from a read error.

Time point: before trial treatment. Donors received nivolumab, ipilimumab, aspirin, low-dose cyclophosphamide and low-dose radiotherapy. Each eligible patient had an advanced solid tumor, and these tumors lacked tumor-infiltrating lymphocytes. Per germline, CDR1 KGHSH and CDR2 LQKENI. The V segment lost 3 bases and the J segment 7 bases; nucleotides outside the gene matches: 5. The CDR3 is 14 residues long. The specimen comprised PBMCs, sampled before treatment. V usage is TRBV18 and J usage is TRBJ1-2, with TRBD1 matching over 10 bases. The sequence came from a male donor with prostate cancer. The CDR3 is CASSPGTGAGGYTL. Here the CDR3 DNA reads TGTGCCAGCTCACCGGGGACAGGGGCCGGTGGCTACACCTTG.